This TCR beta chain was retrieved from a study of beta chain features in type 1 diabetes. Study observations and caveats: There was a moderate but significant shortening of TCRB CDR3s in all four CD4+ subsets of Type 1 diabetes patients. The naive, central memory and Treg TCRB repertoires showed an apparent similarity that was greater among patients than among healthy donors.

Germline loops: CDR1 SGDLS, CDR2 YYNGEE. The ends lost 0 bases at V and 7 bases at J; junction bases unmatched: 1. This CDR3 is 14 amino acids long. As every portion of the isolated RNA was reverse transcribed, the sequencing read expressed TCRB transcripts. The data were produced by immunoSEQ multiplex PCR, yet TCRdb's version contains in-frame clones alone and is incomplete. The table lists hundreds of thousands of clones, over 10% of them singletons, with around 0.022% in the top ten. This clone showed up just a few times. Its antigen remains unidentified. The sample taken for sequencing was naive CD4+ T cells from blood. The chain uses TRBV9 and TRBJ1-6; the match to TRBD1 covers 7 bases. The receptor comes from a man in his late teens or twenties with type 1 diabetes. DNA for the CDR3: TGTGCCAGCAGCGTAGCAGGGGGGAATTCACCCCTCCACTTT. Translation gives CASSVAGGNSPLHF.